Given below is one T cell receptor (beta chain) in context. This sample stems from a study of shared clonotypes between healthy human individuals. For the study at large: CD4 naive and memory got three plates each, CD8 naive two, CD8 memory one.

Every immunoSEQ plate was one replicate of a subset's evenly spread DNA. Profiled with immunoSEQ multiplex PCR; TCRdb holds only in-frame clones, not every one. The sample has 2 million to 2.5 million clones; 95% are singletons. The CDR3 has 14 residues. From germline, CDR1 is SNHLY and CDR2 FYNNEI. Trimming stripped 6 bases from V and 1 base from J, with 12 bases between. The sample was naive CD4+ T cells sorted from blood. The sample's subset: CD45RA+ positively selected. V is TRBV2 and J is TRBJ2-5; maybe TRBD1 (5 bases). The source is a man aged 18 to 29 in good health. The CDR3 reads CASRDDRFQETQYF. CDR3 nucleotides: TGTGCCAGCAGGGATGACAGATTCCAAGAGACCCAGTACTTC.